The source of this T cell receptor beta chain is a study of cytomegalovirus exposure and HLA in healthy donors (TCRdb year 2017). Notes on the research overall: An earlier analysis of approximately 590 of the donors reported 250 to 350 Gb of sequence data and roughly 100 million unique TCR beta sequences from about 180 million T cells. All discovery cohort repertoires had been generated using a single sequencing platform. An early release covering some 640 HLA-typed donors comprised about 310 gigabases of sequencing data and approximately 80 million unique TCR sequences. Rather than drawing on any new phenotypic data, the later analysis identified candidate immune exposures from TCR beta sequences and the way those sequences occurred across donors. A later analysis re-analyzed previously published TCR beta repertoires from 660 or so donors and added high-resolution HLA genotyping to study TCR occurrence patterns. Genome-wide SNP genotypes for about three fifths of the roughly 700 donors were used in a later genetic analysis, which treated that subset as a discovery cohort. Besides the first cohort of about 730 subjects, a separate validation cohort made up of 120 different subjects was used. HLA typing covered class I and class II loci at four-digit resolution. An earlier analysis of around 540 of the donors applied high-throughput TCR beta sequencing to assess whether each TCR beta V gene segment acted as functional or pseudogenic. The study profiled the T cell repertoires of under 700 subjects by immunosequencing and related them to cytomegalovirus serostatus. Among the roughly 390 genotyped donors, approximately 82% belonged to the genetic ancestry cluster associated with self-reported Caucasian donors. To predict cytomegalovirus infection status, the study brought together high-throughput TCR immunosequencing, statistical association of individual TCRs with disease status, and machine learning. Alongside the repertoire data, information on donor age, sex, ethnicity and CMV serostatus was compiled. The study was designed to test whether signatures of past pathogen exposure could be identified by cataloging public T cell receptors. The number of donors typed differed by locus, with about 629-640 for A, B, C, DRB1 and DQB1, approximately 500 for DQA1, over 600 for DPA1, and some 470 for DPB1. Among around 400 genotyped donors of the cohort, an average of roughly 230,000 unique TCR beta nucleotide sequences was sequenced per donor, of which about 20% were non-productive. Several DR-DQ haplotypes were treated as single units for association and clustering because of strong linkage in the cohort.

Points the paper makes about the study in general: Presence/absence analyses assumed roughly uniform sequencing depth across donors, an assumption that may not hold. A later analysis found that HLA-associated TCR beta chains were more clonally expanded and had lower generation probabilities than equally common non-associated chains. A group of highly shared sequence variants was considered likely to be a technical artifact of the sequencing pipeline. In vitro tests confirmed that a few of the cytomegalovirus-associated TCR beta chains recognize cytomegalovirus antigens. A later analysis associated 16,951 TCR beta sequences with specific HLA alleles at a false discovery rate of 0.05. Correlated functional status among segregating V segments might reflect linkage disequilibrium, but an unknown experimental factor could not be ruled out. Compared with the roughly 710-donor mean, donors in an Asian-associated ancestry cluster had fewer N-insertions in productive TCRs, according to a later genetic analysis. In a later analysis, the rate of TCR association differed among HLA loci, with DRB1 alleles having the most associated TCRs and HLA-C alleles having the fewest. Because the 87-base-pair reads could not distinguish some IMGT-functional V segments, including TRBV6-2 and TRBV6-3, those segments were excluded. Most TCR sequences were seen in very few donors, while some public TCRs were found in many individuals. Because HLA typing was missing for some donors at each locus, association tests included only the typed subset. In a later analysis, most CMV-associated TCR beta chains were found to appear HLA-restricted, with HLA associations seemingly driven largely by CMV exposure. An association between a missense DCLRE1C variant and V-gene and J-gene trimming of TCR beta chains was found in a later genetic analysis and replicated in an independent cohort. This cohort had only TCR beta chains sequenced, and the lack of alpha or paired-chain data limited which features could be detected. Broadly in line with IMGT annotations, most TCR beta V segments showed up in productive rearrangements about 87% or about 30% of the time in an earlier analysis of approximately 600 of the donors. A later analysis reported that several top co-occurrence clusters appeared linked to parvovirus B19, influenza, CMV and Epstein-Barr virus. The earlier analysis of almost 600 of the donors excluded fewer than 20 rarely observed V segments, including chromosome 9 orphons, because counts were too low. It was suggested by the authors that the approach could potentially be generalized to other disease states and immunological phenotypes. The study gave a list of 150 to 200 TCR beta chains associated with cytomegalovirus. Assigning TCR associations to individual alleles was difficult when HLA alleles, especially DR and DQ, strongly co-occurred. For the cohort, immune exposure information was limited to CMV serostatus. The classifier was reported to diagnose cytomegalovirus status with high specificity and sensitivity in both the original cohort and the validation cohort. A further reported finding was that TCR beta sequences accurately predicted the HLA-A and HLA-B alleles for most subjects in the first cohort.

About this clone: Its antigen has not been determined. Per-nucleotide qualities are absent, and no much larger clonotype sits a single base away.

The cohort comprised hundreds of healthy bone marrow donors. At the time of sampling, every cohort member was nominally healthy, though immune exposures that went unrecorded were likely present. The donor tested CMV seropositive and was one of the 289 seropositive cohort members. A peripheral blood sample was provided by each donor, and peripheral blood mononuclear cells were used for TCR beta sequencing. Genomic DNA was extracted from the blood cell samples with the Qiagen DNeasy Blood Extraction Kit. The germline V gene (reference sequence) specifies DFQATT as CDR1 and SNEGSKA as CDR2. Taken from cysteine to phenylalanine, the CDR3 has 11 residues. Only the CDR3 portion is preserved as DNA: 33 bases, with reading frame beginning at the first base. V trim: 3 bases; J trim: 4 bases; unmatched bases: 0. The library was produced with the immunoSEQ multiplex PCR assay. For the multiplex PCR, a mixture combining 60 forward primers for TCR Vbeta segments and 13 reverse primers for TCR Jbeta segments was used. The CDR3 region of rearranged TCR beta genes was amplified from genomic DNA with a multiplex PCR assay. The Illumina HiSeq System was used to sequence the amplified TCR beta libraries as 87-base-pair reads. In the source study's methods: In a later analysis, some 80 million unique TCR beta chains were counted across the 500 to 700 repertoires, and around 10 million of these chains were shared by at least two donors. A nearest-neighbor algorithm error-corrected the raw reads and collapsed the reads into unique sequences, merging closely related sequences to remove PCR and sequencing errors. Alignment of CDR3 sequences to IMGT reference sequences was used to assign V, D and J gene segments. Each retained sequence needed at least a six-nucleotide match to both a V gene segment and a J gene segment. Rearrangements were classified as productive when the CDR3 lacked stop codons and remained in frame with V and J, and all other rearrangements were classified as non-productive. Following IMGT convention, CDR3 was defined as the stretch from the second conserved V-encoded cysteine up to the conserved J-encoded phenylalanine. The earlier analysis of roughly 590 of the donors excluded sequences that lacked an unambiguous match to a single V gene segment. An earlier analysis of under 750 of the donors called V segments functional above 56.7% productive rearrangements and segregating when the between-donor standard deviation exceeded 5%. To diagnose cytomegalovirus status from the catalog of TCR beta chain sequences, a statistical classification framework was built. In a later analysis, TCR nucleotide sequences were compared against IMGT/GENE-DB human TR gene sequences so that V and J genes could be assigned. Using the TCRdist pipeline, a later analysis assigned CDR3 sequences along with most-parsimonious VDJ recombination scenarios. In a later analysis, each TCR beta chain was defined by its CDR3 amino acid sequence together with its V-gene family, and reads lacking a unique V-gene family were excluded. As a way to deal with suspected cross-contamination and a sequencing artifact, a later analysis dropped approximately 590 nucleotide sequences that were highly shared and had low generation probability. In a later analysis, a clonal expansion index was calculated for each public chain from normalized within-repertoire ranks of inferred template counts. In a later analysis, generation probabilities were computed using a VDJ recombination model fitted to out-of-frame rearrangements, and the results were checked against IGoR. A later analysis scored TCR-TCR, TCR-HLA and TCR-CMV co-occurrence with hypergeometric tests, applying a repertoire-size bias correction to TCR pairs. False discovery rates were estimated in a later analysis by permuting HLA or CMV assignments 20 times. In a later analysis, co-occurring TCRs were grouped using DBSCAN, and TCRdist sequence similarity was added for clustering within HLA-allele-positive subsets. Co-occurrence clustering excluded repertoires with fewer than 30,000 or more than 120,000 public chains, plus five with anomalous nucleotide sharing. In TCRdb, the immuneACCESS table is reduced to in-frame sequences with V and J assigned. These tables do not hold every clone; where another copy was compared, an unresolved V gene accounts for under half, and the others remain unexplained. D and trimming come from the DNA, and the V and J calls and clone size come from that table. The sample profile shows 60,000 to 75,000 clones; 74% of them were found once. The ten largest clones represent approximately 12% of the sample.

The sample was PBMCs. The TCR comes from a woman aged 55-70 years in good health and CMV-seropositive. The rearrangement combines TRBV20-1 with TRBJ2-7, with TRBD2 identical over 7 junction bases. CDR3 sequence: CSARGGYEQYF. In nucleotide form, the sequence is TGCAGTGCTAGGGGGGGGTACGAGCAGTACTTC.